Presented here are 3 T cell receptor beta chains from one specimen sequenced in a study of cytomegalovirus exposure and HLA in healthy donors. PCR was performed using 60 Vbeta and 13 Jbeta primers. Some clones are missing from TCRdb's copy, which holds only in-frame ones; the method was immunoSEQ multiplex PCR. There are under 200,000 clones in the sample, with roughly 2% held by the top ten. Input material: PBMCs. The receptors come from a man aged 25 to 40 in good health and CMV-seronegative.

The V gene is TRBV11-2, the J gene TRBJ2-7, with TRBD1 matching over 7 bases. V lost 5 bases to trimming and J lost 6 bases; unmatched junction nucleotides: 7. Germline-derived CDR1 and CDR2 are SGHAT and FQNNGV. The CDR3 totals 13 residues. CDR3 protein: CASSAETGLEQYF. The CDR3 DNA reads TGTGCCAGCAGCGCAGAGACAGGGCTCGAGCAGTACTTC.

The chain links TRBV6-1 to TRBJ1-4; D might be TRBD1 (5 bases). Germline V gene sequence: CDR1 MNHNS, CDR2 SASEGT. V lost 3 bases to trimming and J lost 10 bases, with 15 bases between them. The CDR3 is made up of 14 amino acids. The CDR3 is CASSDGGTEGKLFF. The DNA for the CDR3 is TGTGCCAGCAGTGACGGTGGGACGGAGGGAAAACTGTTTTTT.

CDR3 coding DNA: TGTGCCACCAGCAGAGCCTATTCCTACAATGAGCAGTTCTTC. Amino acids: CATSRAYSYNEQFF. The chain joins TRBV15 to TRBJ2-1; D gene uncertain. The ends were cut back, 1 base at V and 1 base at J, with 5 bases in the middle. CDR1 and CDR2 (germline): LNHNV, YYDKDF (reference sequence). CDR3 length equals 14 residues.